These 16 T cell receptor beta chains were sequenced from one sample in a study of blood T cell repertoires in COVID-19. The method was immunoSEQ multiplex PCR; TCRdb's version includes in-frame clones alone and lacks a portion of them. Here the sample spans tens of thousands of clones, roughly 73% being singletons. Input material: peripheral blood. These receptors came from a human donor in a cohort sampled during active or convalescent COVID-19.

With regard to this clone: A read error may account for a junction end that differs from germline. V and J are TRBV29-1 and TRBJ2-7, with D tentatively TRBD2 (6 bases). The V gene's germline CDR1 is SQVTM and CDR2 ANQGSEA. This CDR3 comprises 15 residues. In DNA, the CDR3 is TGCAGCGTCCTCAGGTTAGGAGGGATCTTCTACGAGCAGTACTTT. This encodes CSVLRLGGIFYEQYF.

This clone showed up many times. The rearrangement joins TRBV11-2 to TRBJ2-2, with TRBD2 matching over 11 bases. Trimming removed 5 bases from V and 5 bases from J; junction bases left unmatched: 7. The germline V gene has CDR1 SGHAT and CDR2 FQNNGV. This CDR3 has 16 residues. DNA of the CDR3: TGTGCCAGCAGCCCTAGCGGGGGGATCAGGACCGGGGAGCTGTTTTTT. This sequence encodes CASSPSGGIRTGELFF.

V and J are TRBV5-1 and TRBJ2-5, with D perhaps TRBD2 (5 bases). This CDR3 contains 13 residues. V lost 5 bases and J 1 base, leaving 9 bases between the germline ends. CDR1 is SGHRS, CDR2 YFSETQ, per germline. The CDR3 sequence: CASRTGSQETQYF. The CDR3 region has the DNA TGCGCCAGCAGGACGGGGAGCCAAGAGACCCAGTACTTC.

The chain carries TRBV5-6 and TRBJ1-2; D possibly corresponds to TRBD1 (5 bases). Trimming shortened V by 3 bases and J by 5 bases, and 8 bases separated the two germline ends. The germline V gene has CDR1 SGHDT and CDR2 YYEEEE. The CDR3 is made up of 12 amino acids. CDR3 amino acids: CASSSRVYGYTF. CDR3 coding DNA: TGTGCCAGCAGCTCCAGGGTATATGGCTACACCTTC.

CDR3 in DNA: TGCGCCAGCAGCATCAGGACAGGGACGGCCGGGGAGCTGTTTTTT. The encoded protein is CASSIRTGTAGELFF. The chain couples TRBV5-1 to TRBJ2-2; 8 bases are a match to TRBD1. Germline V gene sequence: CDR1 SGHRS, CDR2 YFSETQ. The V segment lost 4 bases and the J segment 6 bases; nucleotides outside the gene matches: 8. The CDR3 is 15 amino acids.

The chain combines TRBV19 with TRBJ1-6; unclear D gene. The CDR3 extends over 17 amino acids. Between the trimmed V and J ends, which lost 4 bases and 0 bases, there was a span of 13 bases. CDR1 is LNHDA, CDR2 SQIVND, per germline (reference sequence). For the CDR3, the DNA is TGTGCCAGTAGTAAGGACTGGGCCAGCTCCTATAATTCACCCCTCCACTTT. This translates into CASSKDWASSYNSPLHF.

The chain recombines TRBV29-1 with TRBJ2-3; TRBD2 might be the D (6 bases). Trimming stripped 8 bases from V and 1 base from J, with 19 bases between. The CDR3 is made up of 15 amino acids. Germline CDR1 is SQVTM and CDR2 is ANQGSEA. The CDR3 loop is CSFLTGEGGTDTQYF. The CDR3 DNA is TGCAGCTTTCTGACGGGAGAGGGAGGCACAGATACGCAGTATTTT.

The chain links TRBV28 to TRBJ1-1, with D uncertain. V lost 3 bases and J 1 base, leaving 9 bases between the germline ends. Germline values: CDR1 MDHEN, CDR2 SYDVKM. This CDR3 comprises 14 residues. The CDR3 here is CASSFGNQNTEAFF. The CDR3, as DNA: TGTGCCAGCAGTTTCGGGAATCAGAACACTGAAGCTTTCTTT.

This chain uses TRBV11-3 with TRBJ2-3; D remains unclear. V was shortened by 1 base and J by 3 bases, with 5 bases between the two germline ends. The germline V gene has CDR1 SGHNT and CDR2 YENEEA. This CDR3 spans 13 amino acids. The CDR3 region has the DNA TGTGCCAGCAGCTTAGCCCAGACAGATACGCAGTATTTT. Its translation: CASSLAQTDTQYF. The full variable domain, in which reference TRBV11-3 and TRBJ2-3 provide the parts outside the CDR3, is EAGVVQSPRYKIIEKKQPVAFWCNPISGHNTLYWYLQNLGQGPELLIRYENEEAVDDSQLPKDRFSAERLKGVDSTLKIQPAELGDSAVYLCASSLAQTDTQYFGPGTRLTVL.

The gene calls are TRBV30 and TRBJ2-1, with D unclear. The germline gives CDR1 GTSNPN, CDR2 SVGIG (reference sequence). Trimming shortened V by 0 bases and J by 9 bases, and 15 bases separated the two germline ends. CDR3 size: 14 residues. The CDR3 reads CAWSVRELKREQFF. CDR3 nucleotide sequence: TGTGCCTGGAGTGTACGAGAACTGAAACGTGAGCAGTTCTTC.

The rearrangement uses TRBV19 and TRBJ1-2, with 8 positions matching TRBD1. The length of the CDR3 is 14 residues. Germline V gene lookup returns CDR1 LNHDA and CDR2 SQIVND (reference sequence). The CDR3 protein is CATRGDRTNYGYTF. The CDR3 nucleotides are TGTGCTACAAGGGGGGACAGGACTAACTATGGCTACACCTTC. Full variable domain (missing parts from reference TRBV19 and TRBJ1-2): DGGITQSPKYLFRKEGQNVTLSCEQNLNHDAMYWYRQDPGQGLRLIYYSQIVNDFQKGDIAEGYSVSREKKESFPLTVTSAQKNPTAFYLCATRGDRTNYGYTFGSGTRLTVV.

The chain recombines TRBV18 with TRBJ1-1; D is unclear. Germline CDR1 KGHSH, CDR2 LQKENI. The CDR3 extends over 12 amino acids. V gave up 6 bases and J gave up 2 bases, with 7 bases separating them. The CDR3 bases are TGTGCCAGCTCCTCTAGTAACACTGAAGCTTTCTTT. Translating it yields CASSSSNTEAFF.

Notes on this clone: A much larger clone sits a single nucleotide away, making a read error possible. Other nucleotide sequences from this sample produce the same CDR3. The rearrangement joins TRBV12-3 or TRBV12-4 to TRBJ1-1; possibly TRBD1 for D (6 bases). The CDR3 loop spans 13 amino acids. Trimming took 6 bases from V and 1 from J, leaving 9 bases between them. CDR3 in DNA: TGTGCCAGCAGCTCGACAGGGAACACTGAAGCTTTCTTT. Its translation is CASSSTGNTEAFF.

The J gene is TRBJ1-2, the V gene TRBV18, with a possible D match to TRBD1 (6 bases). V was trimmed by 0 bases and J by 8 bases, leaving 13 bases between them. Germline CDR1 reads KGHSH; CDR2 reads LQKENI. The CDR3 covers 14 residues. The CDR3 DNA reads as TGTGCCAGCTCACCACCGCAGGGGAGTAAGGGCTACACCTTC. Protein sequence: CASSPPQGSKGYTF.

The V gene is TRBV15, the J gene TRBJ1-2; 9 positions match TRBD1. Germline V CDR1 and CDR2: LNHNV, YYDKDF (reference sequence). CDR3 length: 14 amino acids. V shed 3 bases and J 4 bases; nucleotides not matched to a gene: 3. The CDR3 loop is CATSRDRGGYGYTF. CDR3 DNA: TGTGCCACCAGCAGGGACAGGGGCGGCTATGGCTACACCTTC.

This clone has a handful of counts. This rearrangement joins TRBV6-4 to TRBJ2-3; TRBD2 matches at 9 bases. The V and J ends lost 3 bases and 6 bases, in that order; junction bases with no gene match: 7. Germline V lookup: CDR1 MRHNA, CDR2 SNTAGT. The CDR3 is 15 amino acids. The CDR3 reads CASSEGSAGGDTQYF. CDR3 nucleotide sequence: TGTGCCAGCAGTGAGGGATCAGCGGGGGGTGATACGCAGTATTTT.